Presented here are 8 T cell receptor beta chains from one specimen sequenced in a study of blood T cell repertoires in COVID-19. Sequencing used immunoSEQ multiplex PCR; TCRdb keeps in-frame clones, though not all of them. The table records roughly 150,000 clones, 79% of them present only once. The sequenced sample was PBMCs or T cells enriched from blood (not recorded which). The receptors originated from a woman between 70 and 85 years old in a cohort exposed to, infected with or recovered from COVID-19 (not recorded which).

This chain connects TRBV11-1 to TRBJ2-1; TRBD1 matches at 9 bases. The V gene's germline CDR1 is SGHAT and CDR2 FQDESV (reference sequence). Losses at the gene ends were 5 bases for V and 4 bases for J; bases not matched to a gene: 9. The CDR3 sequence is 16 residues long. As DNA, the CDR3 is TGTGCCAGCAGCCCAAGCCGGGACAGGGTTTACAATGAGCAGTTCTTC. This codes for CASSPSRDRVYNEQFF.

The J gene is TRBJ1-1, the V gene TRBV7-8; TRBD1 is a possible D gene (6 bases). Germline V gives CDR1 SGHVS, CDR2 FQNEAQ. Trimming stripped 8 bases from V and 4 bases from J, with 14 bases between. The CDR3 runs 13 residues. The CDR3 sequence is CASFDTRGTEAFF. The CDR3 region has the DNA TGTGCCAGCTTCGACACCAGGGGCACTGAAGCTTTCTTT.

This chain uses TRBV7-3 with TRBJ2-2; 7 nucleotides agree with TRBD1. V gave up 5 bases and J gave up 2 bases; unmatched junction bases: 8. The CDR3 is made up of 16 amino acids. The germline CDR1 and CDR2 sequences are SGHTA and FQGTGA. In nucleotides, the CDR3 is TGTGCCAGCAGCATACCCGGGACAGCTAACACCGGGGAGCTGTTTTTT. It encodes CASSIPGTANTGELFF.

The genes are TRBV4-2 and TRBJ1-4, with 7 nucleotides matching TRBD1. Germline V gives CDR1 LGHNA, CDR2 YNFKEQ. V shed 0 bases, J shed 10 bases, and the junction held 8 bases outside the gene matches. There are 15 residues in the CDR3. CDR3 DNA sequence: TGTGCCAGCAGCCAAGATGAGGGGCCAGGGGGAAAACTGTTTTTT. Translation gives CASSQDEGPGGKLFF.

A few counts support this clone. DNA for the CDR3: TGTGCCATCAGTCCAGACAGGAGCAATCAGCCCCAGCATTTT. Protein product: CAISPDRSNQPQHF. J is TRBJ1-5 and V is TRBV10-3, with TRBD1 as a possible D gene (6 bases). V was shortened by 5 bases and J by 1 base, with 9 bases between the two germline ends. The CDR3 contains 14 residues. CDR1 is ENHRY, CDR2 SYGVKD, per germline.

The CDR3 coding sequence is TGTGCCAGTAGCACTTTGCCAGGCGAGGGGGACACTGAAGCTTTCTTT. It codes for CASSTLPGEGDTEAFF. The rearrangement joins TRBV19 to TRBJ1-1; perhaps TRBD1 as D (6 bases). Trimming stripped 6 bases from V and 3 bases from J, with 20 bases between. Germline V gene lookup returns CDR1 LNHDA and CDR2 SQIVND (reference sequence). The CDR3 is 16 amino acids.

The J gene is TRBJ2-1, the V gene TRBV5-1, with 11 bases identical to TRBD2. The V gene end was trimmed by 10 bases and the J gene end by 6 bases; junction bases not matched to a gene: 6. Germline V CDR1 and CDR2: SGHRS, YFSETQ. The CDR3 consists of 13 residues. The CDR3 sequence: CAETSGSLNEQFF. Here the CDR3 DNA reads TGCGCCGAAACTAGCGGGAGTCTCAATGAGCAGTTCTTC.

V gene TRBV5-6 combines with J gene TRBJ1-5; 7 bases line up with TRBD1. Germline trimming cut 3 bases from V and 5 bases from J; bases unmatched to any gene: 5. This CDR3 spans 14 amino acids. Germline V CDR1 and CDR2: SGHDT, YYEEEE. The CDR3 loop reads CASSSRGKDQPQHF. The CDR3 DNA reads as TGTGCCAGCAGCTCCAGGGGGAAGGATCAGCCCCAGCATTTT.